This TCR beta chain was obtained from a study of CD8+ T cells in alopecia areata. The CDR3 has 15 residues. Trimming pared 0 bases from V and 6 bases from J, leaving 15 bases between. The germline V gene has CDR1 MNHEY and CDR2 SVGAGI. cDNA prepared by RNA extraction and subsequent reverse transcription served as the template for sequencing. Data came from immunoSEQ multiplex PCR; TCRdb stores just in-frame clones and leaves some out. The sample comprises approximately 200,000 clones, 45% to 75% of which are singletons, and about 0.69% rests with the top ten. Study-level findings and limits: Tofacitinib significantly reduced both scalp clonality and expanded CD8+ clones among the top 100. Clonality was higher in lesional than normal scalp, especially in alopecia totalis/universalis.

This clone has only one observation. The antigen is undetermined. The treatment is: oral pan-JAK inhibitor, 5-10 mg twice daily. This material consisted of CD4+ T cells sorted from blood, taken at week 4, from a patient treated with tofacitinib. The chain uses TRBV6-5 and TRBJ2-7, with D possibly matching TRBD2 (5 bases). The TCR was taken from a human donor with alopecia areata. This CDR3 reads CASSYSPSGVREQYF. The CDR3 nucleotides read TGTGCCAGCAGTTACTCCCCGAGCGGTGTACGCGAGCAGTACTTC.